Following are 2 T cell receptor beta chains from one sample sequenced in a study of glioma-infiltrating T cells after dendritic cell vaccination. The table came from immunoSEQ multiplex PCR; TCRdb's copy has only in-frame clones and leaves some out. This repertoire shows under 130,000 clones, roughly 76% found once; its top ten account for less than 15%. The input for sequencing was blood, taken before dendritic cell vaccination. These receptors all come from a human donor with glioblastoma.

The V call is TRBV19, the J call TRBJ1-2; 10 nucleotides match TRBD1. The V segment lost 1 base and the J segment 2 bases; nucleotides outside the gene matches: 7. In germline, CDR1 is LNHDA, CDR2 SQIVND (reference sequence). The CDR3 is 17 residues long. The CDR3 DNA is TGTGCCAGTAGTATAGGGGGGACAGGGGCTCTAAACTATGGCTACACCTTC. This gives the protein CASSIGGTGALNYGYTF.

This clone was seen more than once but under ten times. The chain is built from TRBV11-2 and TRBJ2-5, with 8 positions matching TRBD2. Germline trimming cut 3 bases from V and 1 base from J; bases unmatched to any gene: 4. There are 15 residues in the CDR3. Germline values: CDR1 SGHAT, CDR2 FQNNGV. This CDR3 reads CASSFSGGGQETQYF. CDR3 nucleotide sequence: TGTGCCAGCAGCTTCAGCGGGGGTGGCCAAGAGACCCAGTACTTC. Full variable domain (missing parts from reference TRBV11-2 and TRBJ2-5): EAGVAQSPRYKIIEKRQSVAFWCNPISGHATLYWYQQILGQGPKLLIQFQNNGVVDDSQLPKDRFSAERLKGVDSTLKIQPAKLEDSAVYLCASSFSGGGQETQYFGPGTRLLVL.